The text below deals with one TCR beta chain. Its specificity is not known. This sample stems from a study of OX40 agonist ivuxolimab in advanced cancers. The CDR3 has 15 amino acids. The V and J ends lost 0 bases and 2 bases respectively, with 11 bases between them. Germline V gene data show CDR1 as GTSNPN and CDR2 as SVGIG (reference sequence). Clones were sequenced by immunoSEQ multiplex PCR, and TCRdb holds only the in-frame ones, with some missing. The table shows roughly 68,000 clones, with approximately 83% occurring only once. General study findings and limits: Among T cells, CD8+ cells averaged more expanded clones than CD4+ cells.

Specimen: CD4+ or CD8+ T cells sorted from blood, collected in a trial of the OX40 agonist ivuxolimab. The chain employs TRBV30 and TRBJ1-5, with D possibly matching TRBD1 (6 bases). The TCR comes from an adult with an advanced solid tumor such as melanoma, head and neck, liver or kidney cancer. CDR3 protein: CAWSVLRGRNQPQHF. CDR3 in DNA: TGTGCCTGGAGTGTACTCCGGGGGCGCAATCAGCCCCAGCATTTT.